This T cell receptor beta chain originates from a study of technical replicates of blood from a few donors. V lost 5 bases, J lost 1 base, and 7 bases stayed unmatched. Germline V gives CDR1 SGHVS, CDR2 FQNEAQ. The CDR3 totals 17 residues. Here immunoSEQ multiplex PCR was the method, and the copy in TCRdb shows in-frame clones only, minus some. Of about 12,000 clones listed, 94% are singletons. This sequence originates from a human donor in good health. Sequences were obtained from PBMCs. The chain has TRBV7-8 and TRBJ2-7, with TRBD2 matching over 14 bases. As DNA, the CDR3 is TGTGCCAGCAGCCCATGGACTAGCGGGAGGACTTCCTACGAGCAGTACTTC. Protein: CASSPWTSGRTSYEQYF.